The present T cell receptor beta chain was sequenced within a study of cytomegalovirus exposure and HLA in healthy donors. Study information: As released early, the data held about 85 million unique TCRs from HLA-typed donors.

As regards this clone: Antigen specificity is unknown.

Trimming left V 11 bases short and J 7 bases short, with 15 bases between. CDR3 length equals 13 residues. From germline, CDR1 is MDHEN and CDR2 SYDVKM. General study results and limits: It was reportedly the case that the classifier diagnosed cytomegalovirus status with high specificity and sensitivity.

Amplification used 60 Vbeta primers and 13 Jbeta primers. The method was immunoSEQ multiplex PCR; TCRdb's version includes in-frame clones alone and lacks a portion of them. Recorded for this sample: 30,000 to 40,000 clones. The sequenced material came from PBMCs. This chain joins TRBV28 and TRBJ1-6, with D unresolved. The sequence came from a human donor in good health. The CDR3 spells CAVFRDWNSPLHF. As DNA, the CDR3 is TGTGCCGTATTTCGGGATTGGAATTCACCCCTCCACTTT.